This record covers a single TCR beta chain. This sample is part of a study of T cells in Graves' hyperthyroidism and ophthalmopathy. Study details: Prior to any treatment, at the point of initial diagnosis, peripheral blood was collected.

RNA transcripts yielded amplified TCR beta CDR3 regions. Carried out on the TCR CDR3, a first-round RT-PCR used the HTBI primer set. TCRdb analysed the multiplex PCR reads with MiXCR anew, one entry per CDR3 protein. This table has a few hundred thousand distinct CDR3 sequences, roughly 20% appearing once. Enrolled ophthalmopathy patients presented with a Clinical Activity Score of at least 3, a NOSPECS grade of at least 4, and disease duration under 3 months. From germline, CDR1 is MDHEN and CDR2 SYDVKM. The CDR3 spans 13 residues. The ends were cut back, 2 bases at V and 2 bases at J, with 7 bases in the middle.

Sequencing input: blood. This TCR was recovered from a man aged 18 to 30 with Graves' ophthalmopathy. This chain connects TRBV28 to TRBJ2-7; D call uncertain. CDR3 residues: CASSLEPTYEQYF. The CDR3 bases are TGTGCCAGCAGTTTAGAGCCAACCTACGAGCAGTACTTC.